The 18 T cell receptor beta chains presented below share a single source sample, sequenced in a study of regulatory T cells in long-lasting Graves disease. With iRepertoire HTBI primers and Arm-PCR of CDR3 regions, TCR beta libraries were built. TCRdb redid the calling of the multiplex PCR reads with MiXCR, one entry per CDR3 protein. The repertoire holds about 430,000 distinct CDR3 sequences, with over 20% as singletons. As to time point: persistent/refractory GD, antithyroid drugs over 5 years with positive TRAb. Generation of the TCR library employed RNA extracted from PBMCs. The sample consisted of peripheral blood mononuclear cells (PBMCs), taken when the disease was refractory, from a patient treated with antithyroid drugs. The source of these receptors is a female donor with Graves disease.

This clonotype was detected ten times or more. V gene TRBV18 combines with J gene TRBJ2-4; D is uncertain. CDR1 is KGHSH, CDR2 LQKENI, per germline. The CDR3 contains 15 residues. Trimming took off 2 bases at V and 5 bases at J, with 13 bases between the two ends. This CDR3 is CASSPWASRENIQYF. The CDR3 region has the DNA TGTGCCAGCTCACCATGGGCAAGTCGGGAAAACATTCAGTACTTC.

The sample holds many counts of this clonotype. The CDR3 protein is CSAQRGPYNSPLHF. The CDR3 DNA reads TGCAGTGCCCAGAGGGGTCCCTATAATTCACCCCTCCACTTT. The rearrangement joins TRBV20-1 to TRBJ1-6, with D possibly being TRBD1 (5 bases). Germline CDR1 is DFQATT and CDR2 is SNEGSKA (reference sequence). Between the trimmed V and J ends, which lost 6 bases and 2 bases, there was a span of 11 bases. This CDR3 region has 14 residues.

CDR3 in amino acids: CASSPITGMDGYTF. The CDR3 bases are TGCGCCAGCAGCCCTATAACAGGGATGGACGGCTACACCTTC. The chain has TRBV5-1 and TRBJ1-2; TRBD1 might be the D (6 bases). This CDR3 comprises 14 residues. Germline CDR1 and CDR2: SGHRS and YFSETQ. The germline V and J ends were trimmed by 4 bases and 8 bases, with 18 bases remaining between them. The variable domain in full, completed from reference TRBV5-1 and TRBJ1-2, reads KAGVTQTPRYLIKTRGQQVTLSCSPISGHRSVSWYQQTPGQGLQFLFEYFSETQRNKGNFPGRFSGRQFSNSRSEMNVSTLELGDSALYLCASSPITGMDGYTFGSGTRLTVV.

This clonotype has a handful of counts. The CDR3, as DNA: TGTGCCAGCAGTGGACTAGCGGGAGTGATTGACACCGGGGAGCTGTTTTTT. The encoded protein is CASSGLAGVIDTGELFF. The rearrangement uses TRBV27 and TRBJ2-2, with TRBD2 identical over 13 bases. The CDR3 sequence is 17 residues long. Germline CDR1 is MNHEY and CDR2 is SMNVEV (reference sequence). V shed 5 bases, J shed 3 bases, and the junction held 6 bases outside the gene matches.

For this clonotype: This may come from a read error, since a much larger clone is one base off. The genes are TRBV2 and TRBJ2-2, with D tentatively TRBD1 or TRBD2 (5 bases each). This CDR3 contains 14 residues. Per the germline V gene, CDR1 is SNHLY and CDR2 is FYNNEI. CDR3 residues: CASSNEVDTGELVF. CDR3 bases: TGTGCCAGCAGTAATGAGGTGGACACCGGGGAGCTGGTTTTT. The full variable domain, completed using reference TRBV2 and TRBJ2-2, is EPEVTQTPSHQVTQMGQEVILRCVPISNHLYFYWYRQILGQKVEFLVSFYNNEISEKSEIFDDQFSVERPDGSNFTLKIRSTKLEDSAMYFCASSNEVDTGELVFGEGSRLTVL.

The chain combines TRBV12-3 or TRBV12-4 with TRBJ1-5; a possible D gene is TRBD1 (6 bases). V was pared by 6 bases and J by 8 bases, with 11 bases between. This CDR3 has 12 amino acids. For the CDR3, the DNA is TGTGCCAGCAGCAGGGGTGGAGAGCCCCAGCATTTT. Translated: CASSRGGEPQHF.

This clonotype occurred a few times. V gene TRBV5-5 combines with J gene TRBJ2-7, with D perhaps TRBD1 or TRBD2 (5 bases each). CDR1 and CDR2 from the germline V gene are SGHKS and YYEKEE (reference sequence). Trimming cost V 5 bases and J 3 bases, with 12 bases left between them. The CDR3 is made up of 13 amino acids. The CDR3 DNA follows: TGTGCCAGCAGACAGGAGCGGAACTACGAGCAGTACTTC. Amino acid sequence: CASRQERNYEQYF.

The table lists this clonotype with many counts. This chain connects TRBV20-1 to TRBJ2-5; TRBD2 matches 9 bases. The CDR3 extends over 15 amino acids. Germline values: CDR1 DFQATT, CDR2 SNEGSKA (reference sequence). The V gene end was trimmed by 6 bases and the J gene end by 5 bases; junction bases not matched to a gene: 13. The CDR3 loop reads CSASQGSGSWETQYF. In DNA, the CDR3 is TGCAGTGCCTCCCAGGGTAGCGGGAGTTGGGAGACCCAGTACTTC.

In its sample, this clonotype was seen a few times. This chain uses TRBV6-2 or TRBV6-3 with TRBJ2-7, with 12 bases matching TRBD1. CDR1 is MNHEY and CDR2 is SVGEGT in the germline V gene. V trimming: 5 bases; J trimming: 2 bases; junction bases outside the gene matches: 19. CDR3 length equals 20 residues. The CDR3 DNA sequence: TGTGCCAGCAGTACCAGAGCTCGGGACAGGGGGCCCACTAGGGCCTACGAGCAGTACTTC. This codes for CASSTRARDRGPTRAYEQYF.

Turning to this clonotype: A junction end diverges from the germline sequence, so it may reflect a read error. The J gene is TRBJ2-2, the V gene TRBV7-9; weak D call: TRBD1 (6 bases). CDR1 is SEHNR, CDR2 FQNEAQ, per germline (reference sequence). CDR3 length: 15 residues. CDR3 in amino acids: CASRSITGITGELLF. CDR3 DNA sequence: TGTGCCAGCAGATCGATTACAGGGATCACCGGGGAGCTGCTTTTT.

The V gene is TRBV29-1, the J gene TRBJ2-2, with TRBD2 as a possible D gene (6 bases). The V gene's germline CDR1 is SQVTM and CDR2 ANQGSEA. V lost 4 bases and J 3 bases, leaving 9 bases between the germline ends. The CDR3 contains 13 residues. The CDR3 reads CSVVGGDTGELFF. The CDR3 bases are TGCAGCGTTGTTGGCGGGGACACCGGGGAGCTGTTTTTT.

This clonotype was seen many times. The chain recombines TRBV27 with TRBJ1-1; D is perhaps TRBD1 (5 bases). V gave up 6 bases and J gave up 0 bases, with 26 bases separating them. Germline loops: CDR1 MNHEY, CDR2 SMNVEV (reference sequence). The CDR3 runs to 19 residues. The CDR3 reads CASSRFAGWESSMNTEAFF. The CDR3 region has the DNA TGTGCCAGCAGCCGCTTTGCAGGGTGGGAAAGTTCAATGAACACTGAAGCTTTCTTT.

On this clonotype: Being one base from a much bigger clone, this may be a read error. The rearrangement joins TRBV28 to TRBJ1-1; 7 nucleotides align to TRBD1. Germline loops: CDR1 MDHEN, CDR2 SYDVKM. The CDR3 length is 16 residues. Trimming took 4 bases from V and 5 from J; bases not matched to a gene: 13. CDR3 loop: CASSSSPGRGRTEAFF. Here the CDR3 DNA reads TGTGCCAGCAGTTCATCGCCAGGGAGGGGGCGAACTGAAGCTTTCTTT.

The rearrangement links TRBV20-1 to TRBJ2-7, with TRBD2 as a possible D gene (6 bases). V was shortened by 1 base and J by 0 bases, with 28 bases between the two germline ends. The CDR3 extends over 20 amino acids. Per the germline V gene, CDR1 is DFQATT and CDR2 is SNEGSKA (reference sequence). The CDR3 coding sequence is TGCAGTGCTAGAGGGATAGTTGCGGGGAGGCTAACATCGAGCTCCTACGAGCAGTACTTC. It specifies CSARGIVAGRLTSSSYEQYF.

This clonotype was found a few times. The chain joins TRBV19 to TRBJ1-3; a possible D gene is TRBD1 (6 bases). Germline CDR1 is LNHDA and CDR2 is SQIVND (reference sequence). The V end was cut by 5 bases, the J end by 1 base, with 12 bases between. The CDR3 has 15 residues. This CDR3 is CASSGYRVSGNTIYF. The CDR3 bases are TGTGCCAGTAGTGGATACAGGGTATCTGGAAACACCATATATTTT.

The V gene is TRBV5-1, the J gene TRBJ2-5; the D is unclear. This CDR3 comprises 14 residues. The germline V gene encodes CDR1 SGHRS and CDR2 YFSETQ. The V and J ends lost 0 bases and 3 bases respectively, with 9 bases between them. CDR3 DNA sequence: TGCGCCAGCAGCTTGGCCCCGTTAGAAGAGACCCAGTACTTC. As protein: CASSLAPLEETQYF.

The chain employs TRBV28 and TRBJ2-3; possible D gene TRBD2, 6 bases. This CDR3 contains 17 residues. V lost 1 base to trimming and J lost 2 bases, with 16 bases between them. Germline values: CDR1 MDHEN, CDR2 SYDVKM. The CDR3, as DNA: TGTGCCAGCAGTTTATCCTTCTGGGGACTGAACACAGATACGCAGTATTTT. The encoded protein is CASSLSFWGLNTDTQYF.

The V gene is TRBV27, the J gene TRBJ2-5; 8 positions match TRBD2. Trimming cost V 6 bases and J 5 bases; bases outside gene matches: 11. The CDR3 has 15 amino acids. Germline-derived CDR1 and CDR2 are MNHEY and SMNVEV (reference sequence). CDR3 DNA: TGTGCCAGCAGCGTCGGCGGGAGGAGTATCGAGACCCAGTACTTC. Its protein is CASSVGGRSIETQYF.